One and the same sample provided the 8 T cell receptor beta chains below, sequenced in a study of T cell responses to AZD1222 COVID-19 vaccine. TCRdb keeps only in-frame clones here, not all; method: immunoSEQ multiplex PCR. The table shows over 15,000 clones, with 81% occurring only once. The specimen comprised peripheral blood, sampled 28 days after the second AZD1222 dose. These receptors all stem from an adult who received the AZD1222 COVID-19 vaccine.

J is TRBJ1-6 and V is TRBV2; TRBD1 might be the D (6 bases). Trimming took 11 bases from V and 8 from J, leaving 16 bases between them. This CDR3 spans 13 amino acids. Germline CDR1 SNHLY, CDR2 FYNNEI. The CDR3 DNA reads TGTGCCGGGACACCAAGTGCATATTCACCCCTCCACTTT. It is translated as CAGTPSAYSPLHF.

The V gene is TRBV27, the J gene TRBJ1-1; 10 nucleotides line up with TRBD1. CDR1 MNHEY and CDR2 SMNVEV come from the germline V gene (reference sequence). The J segment lost 7 bases and the V segment lost 5 bases, leaving 10 bases of the junction unmatched. The CDR3 consists of 15 residues. Here the CDR3 DNA reads TGTGCCAGCAGTCCCAGGACAGGGGGAATAGGTGAAGCTTTCTTT. Translated: CASSPRTGGIGEAFF.

The rearrangement joins TRBV7-9 to TRBJ1-4; no clear D gene. The CDR3 has 14 amino acids. Germline values: CDR1 SEHNR, CDR2 FQNEAQ (reference sequence). V was shortened by 2 bases and J by 5 bases, with 9 bases between the two germline ends. CDR3 bases: TGTGCCAGCAGCTTATCCACCGGGAATGAAAAACTGTTTTTT. Protein sequence: CASSLSTGNEKLFF.

This clone appeared once. The chain couples TRBV5-1 to TRBJ1-6; 9 bases match TRBD1. The CDR3 runs to 17 residues. J lost 8 bases, V lost 0 bases, and 9 bases had no gene match. CDR1 and CDR2 from the germline V gene are SGHRS and YFSETQ. CDR3 bases: TGCGCCAGCAGCTTGGGGTGGGGACAGGGTTCGGATTCACCCCTCCACTTT. Encoded protein: CASSLGWGQGSDSPLHF.

The chain is built from TRBV11-2 and TRBJ2-5; D is unclear. V lost 2 bases and J 3 bases, leaving 4 bases between the germline ends. The length of the CDR3 is 12 residues. Germline-derived CDR1 and CDR2 are SGHAT and FQNNGV. The CDR3: CASSLSEETQYF. CDR3 DNA: TGTGCCAGCAGCTTATCTGAAGAGACCCAGTACTTC.

This chain links TRBV5-6 with TRBJ1-2; maybe TRBD1 (5 bases). Trimming shortened V by 4 bases and J by 4 bases, and 11 bases separated the two germline ends. CDR3 length: 13 amino acids. The V gene's germline CDR1 is SGHDT and CDR2 YYEEEE. The CDR3: CASSRDRFYGYTF. CDR3 in DNA: TGTGCCAGCAGCCGGGACCGATTCTATGGCTACACCTTC.

The chain links TRBV6-5 to TRBJ1-2, with D possibly being TRBD1 (5 bases). The CDR3 spans 13 residues. Trimming left V 2 bases short and J 6 bases short, with 10 bases between. Germline values: CDR1 MNHEY, CDR2 SVGAGI. CDR3 protein: CASSYLLTDGYTF. Here the CDR3 DNA reads TGTGCCAGCAGTTACCTCCTGACAGATGGCTACACCTTC.

This chain links TRBV6-2 or TRBV6-3 with TRBJ1-2; D is possibly TRBD1 (5 bases). The ends were cut back, 2 bases at V and 5 bases at J, with 9 bases in the middle. The germline gives CDR1 MNHEY, CDR2 SVGEGT. This CDR3 spans 13 amino acids. CDR3: CASSYQGEYGYTF. Here the CDR3 DNA reads TGTGCCAGCAGTTACCAAGGGGAGTATGGCTACACCTTC.